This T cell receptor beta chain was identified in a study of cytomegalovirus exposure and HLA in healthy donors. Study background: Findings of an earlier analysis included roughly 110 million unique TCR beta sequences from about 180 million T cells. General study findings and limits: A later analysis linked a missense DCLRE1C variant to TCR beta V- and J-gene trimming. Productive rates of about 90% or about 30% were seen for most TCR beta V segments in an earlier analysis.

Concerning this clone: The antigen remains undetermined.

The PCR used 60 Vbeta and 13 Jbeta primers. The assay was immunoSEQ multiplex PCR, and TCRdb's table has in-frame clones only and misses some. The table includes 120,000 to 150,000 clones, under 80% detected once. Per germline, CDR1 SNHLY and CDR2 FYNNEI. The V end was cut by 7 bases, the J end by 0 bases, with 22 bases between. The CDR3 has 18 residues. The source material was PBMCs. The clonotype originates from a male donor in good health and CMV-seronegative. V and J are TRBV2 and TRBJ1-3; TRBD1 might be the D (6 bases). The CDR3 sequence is CASTLQGSRLISGNTIYF. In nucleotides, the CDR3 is TGTGCCAGCACCCTACAGGGATCAAGATTAATCTCTGGAAACACCATATATTTT.